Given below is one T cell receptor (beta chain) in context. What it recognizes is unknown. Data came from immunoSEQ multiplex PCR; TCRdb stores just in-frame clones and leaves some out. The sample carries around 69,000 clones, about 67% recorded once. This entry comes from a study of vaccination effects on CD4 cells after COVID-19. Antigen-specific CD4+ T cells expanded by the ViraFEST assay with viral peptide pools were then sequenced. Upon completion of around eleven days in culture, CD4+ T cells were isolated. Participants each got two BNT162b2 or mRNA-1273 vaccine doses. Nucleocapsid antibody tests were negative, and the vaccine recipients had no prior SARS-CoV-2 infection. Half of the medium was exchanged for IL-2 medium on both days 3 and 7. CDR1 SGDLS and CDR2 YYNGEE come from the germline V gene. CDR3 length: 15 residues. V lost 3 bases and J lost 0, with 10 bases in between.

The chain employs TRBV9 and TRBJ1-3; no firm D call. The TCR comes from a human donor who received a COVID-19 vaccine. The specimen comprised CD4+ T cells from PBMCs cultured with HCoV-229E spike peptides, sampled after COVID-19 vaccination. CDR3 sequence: CASSALADSGNTIYF. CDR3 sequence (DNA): TGTGCCAGCAGCGCCCTGGCCGACTCTGGAAACACCATATATTTT.